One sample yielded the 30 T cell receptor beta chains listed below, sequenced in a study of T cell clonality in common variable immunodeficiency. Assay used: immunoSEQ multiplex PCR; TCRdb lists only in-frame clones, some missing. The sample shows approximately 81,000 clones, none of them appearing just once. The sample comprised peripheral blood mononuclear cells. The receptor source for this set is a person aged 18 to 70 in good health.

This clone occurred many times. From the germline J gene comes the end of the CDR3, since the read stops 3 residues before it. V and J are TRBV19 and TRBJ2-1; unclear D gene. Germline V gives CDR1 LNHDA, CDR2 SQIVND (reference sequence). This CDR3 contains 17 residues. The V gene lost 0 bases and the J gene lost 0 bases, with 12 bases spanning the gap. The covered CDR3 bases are TGTGCCAGTAGTATAGATGGCGGCGCCTACTCCTACAATGAG. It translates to CASSIDGGAYSYNE. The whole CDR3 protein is CASSIDGGAYSYNEQFF.

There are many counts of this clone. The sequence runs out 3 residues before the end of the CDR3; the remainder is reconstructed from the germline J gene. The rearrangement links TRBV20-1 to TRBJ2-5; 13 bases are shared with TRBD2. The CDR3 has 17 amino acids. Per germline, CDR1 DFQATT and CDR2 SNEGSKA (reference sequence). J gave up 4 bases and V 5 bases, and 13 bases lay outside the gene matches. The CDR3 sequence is CSAPWTSGSSGGETQYF. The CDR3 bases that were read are TGCAGTGCTCCTTGGACTAGCGGGAGTTCCGGCGGAGAGACC.

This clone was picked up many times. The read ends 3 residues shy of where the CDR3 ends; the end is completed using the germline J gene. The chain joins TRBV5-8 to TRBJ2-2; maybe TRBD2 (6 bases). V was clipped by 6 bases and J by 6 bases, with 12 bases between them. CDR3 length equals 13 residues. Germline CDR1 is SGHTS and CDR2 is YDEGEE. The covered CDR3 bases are TGTGCCAGCAAATGGGACTTTTCCGGGGAG. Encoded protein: CASKWDFSGE. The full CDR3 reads CASKWDFSGELFF.

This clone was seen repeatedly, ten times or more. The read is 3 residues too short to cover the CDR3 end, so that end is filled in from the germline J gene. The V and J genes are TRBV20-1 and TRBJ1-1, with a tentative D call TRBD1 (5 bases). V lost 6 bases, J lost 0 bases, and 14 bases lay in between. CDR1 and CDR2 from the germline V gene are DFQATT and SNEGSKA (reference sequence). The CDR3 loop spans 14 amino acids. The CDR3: CSAERGELNTEAFF. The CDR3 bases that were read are TGCAGTGCGGAAAGAGGGGAACTGAACACTGAA.

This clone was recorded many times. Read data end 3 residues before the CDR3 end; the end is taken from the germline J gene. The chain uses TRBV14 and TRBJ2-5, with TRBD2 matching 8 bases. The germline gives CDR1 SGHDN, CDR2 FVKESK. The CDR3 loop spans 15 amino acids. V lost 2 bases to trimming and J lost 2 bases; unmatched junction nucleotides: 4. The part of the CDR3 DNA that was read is TGTGCCAGCAGCCAAAGACTAGCGTGGCAAGAGACC. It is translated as CASSQRLAWQET. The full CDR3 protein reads CASSQRLAWQETQYF.

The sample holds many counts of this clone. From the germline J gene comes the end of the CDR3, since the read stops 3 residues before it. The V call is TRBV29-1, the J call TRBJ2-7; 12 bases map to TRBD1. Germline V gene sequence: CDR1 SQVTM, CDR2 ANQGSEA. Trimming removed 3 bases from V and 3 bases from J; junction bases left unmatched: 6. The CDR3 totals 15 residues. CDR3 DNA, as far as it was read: TGCAGCGTTGAGACCGGGACAGGGGGCCTCTACGAG. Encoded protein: CSVETGTGGLYE. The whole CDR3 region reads CSVETGTGGLYEQYF.

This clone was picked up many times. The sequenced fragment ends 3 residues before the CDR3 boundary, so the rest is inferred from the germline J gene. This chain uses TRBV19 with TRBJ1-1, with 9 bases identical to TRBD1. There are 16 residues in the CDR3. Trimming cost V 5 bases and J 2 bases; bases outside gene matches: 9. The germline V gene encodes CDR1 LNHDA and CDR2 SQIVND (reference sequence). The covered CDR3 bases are TGTGCCAGTAGTCAACCTCCGGGACAGGGAAACACTGAA. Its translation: CASSQPPGQGNTE. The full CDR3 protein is CASSQPPGQGNTEAFF. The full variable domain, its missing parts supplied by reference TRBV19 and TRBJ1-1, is DGGITQSPKYLFRKEGQNVTLSCEQNLNHDAMYWYRQDPGQGLRLIYYSQIVNDFQKGDIAEGYSVSREKKESFPLTVTSAQKNPTAFYLCASSQPPGQGNTEAFFGQGTRLTVV.

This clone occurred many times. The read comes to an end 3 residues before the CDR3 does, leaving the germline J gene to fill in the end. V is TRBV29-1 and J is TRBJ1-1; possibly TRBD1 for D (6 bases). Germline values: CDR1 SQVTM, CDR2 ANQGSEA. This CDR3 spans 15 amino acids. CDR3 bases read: TGCAGCGTTGAGTGGCCGGGACATCCAAAAGAGGAA. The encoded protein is CSVEWPGHPKEE. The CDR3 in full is CSVEWPGHPKEEAFF.

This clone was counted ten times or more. CDR3 sequence reads: CSAWRPPGNEQFF. CDR3 bases read: TGCAGTGCCTGGCGGCCACCGGGGAATGAG. The chain links TRBV20-1 to TRBJ2-1, with a weak D call TRBD2 (5 bases). The read finishes 3 residues shy of the CDR3 end, and the germline J gene is used to complete it. Germline CDR1 DFQATT, CDR2 SNEGSKA (reference sequence). This CDR3 is 13 amino acids long. V lost 6 bases to trimming and J lost 7 bases, with 16 bases between them.

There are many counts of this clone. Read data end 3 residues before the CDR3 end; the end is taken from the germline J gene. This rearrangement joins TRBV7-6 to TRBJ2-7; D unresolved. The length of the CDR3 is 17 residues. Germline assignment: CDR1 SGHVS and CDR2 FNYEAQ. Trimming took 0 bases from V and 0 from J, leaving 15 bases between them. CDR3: CASSLAFDRGSSYEQYF. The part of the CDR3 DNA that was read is TGTGCCAGCAGCTTAGCCTTCGACCGCGGAAGCTCCTACGAG.

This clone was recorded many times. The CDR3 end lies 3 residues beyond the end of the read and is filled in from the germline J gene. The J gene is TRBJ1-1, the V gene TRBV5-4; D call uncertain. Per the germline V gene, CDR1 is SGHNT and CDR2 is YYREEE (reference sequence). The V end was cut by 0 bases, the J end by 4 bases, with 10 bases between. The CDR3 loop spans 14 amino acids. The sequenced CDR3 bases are TGTGCCAGCAGCTTGGCCGGGGTAGGCACTGAA. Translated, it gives CASSLAGVGTE. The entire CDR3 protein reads CASSLAGVGTEAFF.

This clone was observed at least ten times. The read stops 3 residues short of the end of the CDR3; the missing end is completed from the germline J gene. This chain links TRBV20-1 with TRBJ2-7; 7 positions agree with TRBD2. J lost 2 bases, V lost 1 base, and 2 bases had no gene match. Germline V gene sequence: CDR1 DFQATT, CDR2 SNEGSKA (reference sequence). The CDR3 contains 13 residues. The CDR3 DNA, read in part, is TGCAGTGCTAGAGCTAGCGGAACCTACGAG. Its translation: CSARASGTYE. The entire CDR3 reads CSARASGTYEQYF.

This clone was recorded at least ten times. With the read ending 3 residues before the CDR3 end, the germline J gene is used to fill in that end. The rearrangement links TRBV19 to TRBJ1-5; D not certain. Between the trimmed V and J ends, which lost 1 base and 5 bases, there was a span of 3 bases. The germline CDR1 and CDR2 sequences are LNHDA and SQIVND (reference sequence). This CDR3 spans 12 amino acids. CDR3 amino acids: CASSIVDQPQHF. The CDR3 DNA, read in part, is TGTGCCAGTAGTATAGTAGATCAGCCC.

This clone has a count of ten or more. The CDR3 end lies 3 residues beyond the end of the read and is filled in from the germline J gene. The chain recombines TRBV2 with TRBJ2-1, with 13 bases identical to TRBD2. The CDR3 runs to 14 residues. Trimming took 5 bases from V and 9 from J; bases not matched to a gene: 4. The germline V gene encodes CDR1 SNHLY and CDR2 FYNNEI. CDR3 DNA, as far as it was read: TGTGCCAGCAGTCGGACTAGCGGGAGTGGTGAG. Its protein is CASSRTSGSGE. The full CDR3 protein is CASSRTSGSGEQFF.

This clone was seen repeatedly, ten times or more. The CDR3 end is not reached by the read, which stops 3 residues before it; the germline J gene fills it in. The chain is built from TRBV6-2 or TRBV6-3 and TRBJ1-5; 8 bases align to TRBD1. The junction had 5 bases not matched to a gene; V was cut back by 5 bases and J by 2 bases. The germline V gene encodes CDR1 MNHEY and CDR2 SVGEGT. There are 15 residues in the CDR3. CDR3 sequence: CASSPPTGGNQPQHF. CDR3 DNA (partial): TGTGCCAGCAGTCCGCCGACAGGGGGCAATCAGCCC.

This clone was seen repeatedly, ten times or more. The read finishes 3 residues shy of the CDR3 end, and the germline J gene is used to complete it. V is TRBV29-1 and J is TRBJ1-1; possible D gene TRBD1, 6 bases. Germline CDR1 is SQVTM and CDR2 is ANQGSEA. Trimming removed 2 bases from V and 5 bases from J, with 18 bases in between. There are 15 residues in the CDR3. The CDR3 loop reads CSVERSGGEGTEAFF. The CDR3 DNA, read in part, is TGCAGCGTTGAACGTTCGGGGGGCGAAGGGACTGAA.

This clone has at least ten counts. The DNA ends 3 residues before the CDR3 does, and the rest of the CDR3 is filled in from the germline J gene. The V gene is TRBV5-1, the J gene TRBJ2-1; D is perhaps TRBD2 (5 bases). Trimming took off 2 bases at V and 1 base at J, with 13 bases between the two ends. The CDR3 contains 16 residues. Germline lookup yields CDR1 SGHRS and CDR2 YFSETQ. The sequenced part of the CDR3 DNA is TGCGCCAGCAGCTTCCGGACGGACTTTTCCTACAATGAG. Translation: CASSFRTDFSYNE. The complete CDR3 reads CASSFRTDFSYNEQFF.

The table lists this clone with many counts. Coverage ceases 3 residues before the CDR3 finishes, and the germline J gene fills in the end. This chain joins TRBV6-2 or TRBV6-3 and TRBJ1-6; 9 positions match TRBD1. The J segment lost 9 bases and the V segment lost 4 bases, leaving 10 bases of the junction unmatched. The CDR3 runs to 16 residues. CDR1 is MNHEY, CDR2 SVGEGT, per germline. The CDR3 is CASSSGQGGGTSPLHF. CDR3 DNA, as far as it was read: TGTGCCAGCAGTTCGGGACAGGGAGGAGGTACTTCACCC.

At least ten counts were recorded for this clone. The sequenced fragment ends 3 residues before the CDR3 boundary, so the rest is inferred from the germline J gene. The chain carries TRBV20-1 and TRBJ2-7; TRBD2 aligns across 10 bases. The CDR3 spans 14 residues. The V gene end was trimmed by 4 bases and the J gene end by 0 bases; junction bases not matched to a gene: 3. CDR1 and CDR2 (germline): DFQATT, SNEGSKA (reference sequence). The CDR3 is CSATLAGNSYEQYF. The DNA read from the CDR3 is TGCAGTGCTACACTAGCGGGAAACTCCTACGAG.

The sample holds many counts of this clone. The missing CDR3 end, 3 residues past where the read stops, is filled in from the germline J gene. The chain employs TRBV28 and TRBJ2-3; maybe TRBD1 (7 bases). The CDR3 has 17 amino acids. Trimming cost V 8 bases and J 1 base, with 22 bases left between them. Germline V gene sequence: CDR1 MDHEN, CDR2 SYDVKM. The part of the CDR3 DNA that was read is TGTGCCAGCGGACAGAACAGGGGCCTAGCGCGCACAGATACG. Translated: CASGQNRGLARTDT. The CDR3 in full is CASGQNRGLARTDTQYF.

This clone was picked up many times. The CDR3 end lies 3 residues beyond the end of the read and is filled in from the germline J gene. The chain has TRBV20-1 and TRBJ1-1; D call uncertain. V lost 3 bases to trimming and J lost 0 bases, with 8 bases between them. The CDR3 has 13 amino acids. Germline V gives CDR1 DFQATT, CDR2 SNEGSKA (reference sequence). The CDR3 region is CSARMAVNTEAFF. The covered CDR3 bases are TGCAGTGCTAGGATGGCAGTGAACACTGAA.

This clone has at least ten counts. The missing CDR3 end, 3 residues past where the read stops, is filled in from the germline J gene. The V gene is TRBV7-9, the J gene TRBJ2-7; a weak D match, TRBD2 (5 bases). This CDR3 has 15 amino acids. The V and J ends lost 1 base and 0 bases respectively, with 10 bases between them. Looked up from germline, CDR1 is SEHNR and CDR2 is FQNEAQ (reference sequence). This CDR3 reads CASSLDPGSSYEQYF. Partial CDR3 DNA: TGTGCCAGCAGCTTAGACCCGGGGAGCTCCTACGAG.

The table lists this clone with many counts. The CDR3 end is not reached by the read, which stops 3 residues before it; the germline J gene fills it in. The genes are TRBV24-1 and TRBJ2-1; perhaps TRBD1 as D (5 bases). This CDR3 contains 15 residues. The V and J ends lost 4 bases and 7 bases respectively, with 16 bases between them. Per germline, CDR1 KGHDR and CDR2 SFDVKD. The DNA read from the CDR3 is TGTGCCACCAGTGACCTTAATACAGGTCCGAATGAG. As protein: CATSDLNTGPNE. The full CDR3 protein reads CATSDLNTGPNEQFF.

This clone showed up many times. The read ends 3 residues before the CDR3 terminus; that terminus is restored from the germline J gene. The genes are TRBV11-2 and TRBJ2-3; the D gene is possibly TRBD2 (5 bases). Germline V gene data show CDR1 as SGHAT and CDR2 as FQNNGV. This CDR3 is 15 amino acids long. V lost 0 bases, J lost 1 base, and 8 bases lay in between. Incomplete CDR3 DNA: TGTGCCAGCAGCTTAGATGGTAGCGGCACAGATACG. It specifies CASSLDGSGTDT. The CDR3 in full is CASSLDGSGTDTQYF.

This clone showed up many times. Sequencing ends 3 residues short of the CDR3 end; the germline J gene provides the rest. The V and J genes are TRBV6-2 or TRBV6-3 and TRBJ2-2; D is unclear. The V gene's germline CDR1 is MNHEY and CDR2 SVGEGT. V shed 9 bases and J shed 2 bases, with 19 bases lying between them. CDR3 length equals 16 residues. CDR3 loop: CASTFGWRINTGELFF. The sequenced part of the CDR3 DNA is TGTGCCAGTACGTTTGGGTGGCGGATTAACACCGGGGAG.

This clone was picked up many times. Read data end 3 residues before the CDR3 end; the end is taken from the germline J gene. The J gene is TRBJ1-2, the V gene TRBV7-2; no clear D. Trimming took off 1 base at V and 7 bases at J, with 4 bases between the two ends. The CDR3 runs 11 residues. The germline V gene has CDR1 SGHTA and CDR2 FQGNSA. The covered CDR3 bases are TGTGCCAGCAGCTTAGAAGGTGGC. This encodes CASSLEGG. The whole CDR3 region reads CASSLEGGYTF.

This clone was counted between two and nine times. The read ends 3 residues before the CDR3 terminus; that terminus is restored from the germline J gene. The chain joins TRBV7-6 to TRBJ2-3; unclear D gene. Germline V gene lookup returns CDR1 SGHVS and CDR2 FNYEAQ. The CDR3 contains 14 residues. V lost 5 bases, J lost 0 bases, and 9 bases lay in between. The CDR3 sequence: CASSAILSTDTQYF. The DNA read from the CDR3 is TGTGCCAGCAGCGCGATTCTCAGCACAGATACG.

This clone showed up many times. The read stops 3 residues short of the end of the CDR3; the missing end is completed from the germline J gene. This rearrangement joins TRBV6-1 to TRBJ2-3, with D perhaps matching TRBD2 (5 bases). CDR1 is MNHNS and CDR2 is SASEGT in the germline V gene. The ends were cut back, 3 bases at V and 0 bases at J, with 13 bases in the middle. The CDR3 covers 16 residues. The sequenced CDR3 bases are TGTGCCAGCAGTGAGCGGGCACCAACTAGCACAGATACG. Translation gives CASSERAPTSTDT. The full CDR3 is CASSERAPTSTDTQYF.

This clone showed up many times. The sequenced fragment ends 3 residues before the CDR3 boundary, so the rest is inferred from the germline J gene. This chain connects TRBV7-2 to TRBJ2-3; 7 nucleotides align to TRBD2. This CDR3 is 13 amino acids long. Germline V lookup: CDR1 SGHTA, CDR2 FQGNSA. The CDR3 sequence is CASSFRREKTQYF. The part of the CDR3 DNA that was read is TGTGCCAGCAGCTTTCGGCGGGAGAAAACG.

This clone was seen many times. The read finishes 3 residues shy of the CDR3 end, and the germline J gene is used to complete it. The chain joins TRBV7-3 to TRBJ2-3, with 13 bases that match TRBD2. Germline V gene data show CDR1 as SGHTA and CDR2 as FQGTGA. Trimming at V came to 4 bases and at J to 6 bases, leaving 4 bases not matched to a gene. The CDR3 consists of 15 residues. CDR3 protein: CASSSGLAGRDTQYF. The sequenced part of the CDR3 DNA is TGTGCCAGCAGCTCGGGACTAGCGGGAAGGGATACG. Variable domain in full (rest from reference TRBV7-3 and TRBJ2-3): GAGVSQTPSNKVTEKGKYVELRCDPISGHTALYWYRQSLGQGPEFLIYFQGTGAADDSGLPNDRFFAVRPEGSVSTLKIQRTERGDSAVYLCASSSGLAGRDTQYFGPGTRLTVL.